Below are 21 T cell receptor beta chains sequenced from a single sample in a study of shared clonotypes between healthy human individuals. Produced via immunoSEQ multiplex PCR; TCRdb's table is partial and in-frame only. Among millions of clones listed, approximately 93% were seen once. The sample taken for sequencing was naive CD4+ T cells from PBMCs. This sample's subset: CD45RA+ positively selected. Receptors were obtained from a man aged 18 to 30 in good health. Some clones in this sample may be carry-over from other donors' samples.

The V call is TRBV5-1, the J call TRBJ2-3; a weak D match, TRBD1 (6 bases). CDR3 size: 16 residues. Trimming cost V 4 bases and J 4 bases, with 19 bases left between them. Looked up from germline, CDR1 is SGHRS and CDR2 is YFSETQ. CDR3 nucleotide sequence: TGCGCCAGCAGCCCTAACTCACAGGGTATCGCAGATACGCAGTATTTT. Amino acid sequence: CASSPNSQGIADTQYF.

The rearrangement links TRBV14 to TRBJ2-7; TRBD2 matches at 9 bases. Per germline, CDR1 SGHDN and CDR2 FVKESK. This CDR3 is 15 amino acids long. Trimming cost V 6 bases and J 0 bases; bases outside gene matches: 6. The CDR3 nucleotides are TGTGCCAGCAGGGTTAGCGGGAGTCCCTCCTACGAGCAGTACTTC. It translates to CASRVSGSPSYEQYF.

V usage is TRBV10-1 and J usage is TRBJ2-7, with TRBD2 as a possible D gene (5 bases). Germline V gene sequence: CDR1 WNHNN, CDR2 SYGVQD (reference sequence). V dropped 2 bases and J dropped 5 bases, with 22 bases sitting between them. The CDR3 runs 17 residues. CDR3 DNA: TGCGCCAGCAGTGAGAGTCCTCGGCCGCCCCGGAGGAACGAGCAGTACTTC. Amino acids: CASSESPRPPRRNEQYF.

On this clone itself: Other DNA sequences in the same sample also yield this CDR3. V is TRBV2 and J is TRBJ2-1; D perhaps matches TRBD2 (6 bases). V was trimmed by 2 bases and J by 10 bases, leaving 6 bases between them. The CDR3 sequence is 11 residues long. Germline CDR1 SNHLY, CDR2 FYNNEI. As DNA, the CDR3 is TGTGCCAGCAGTGAACGGGGGGAGCAGTTCTTC. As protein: CASSERGEQFF.

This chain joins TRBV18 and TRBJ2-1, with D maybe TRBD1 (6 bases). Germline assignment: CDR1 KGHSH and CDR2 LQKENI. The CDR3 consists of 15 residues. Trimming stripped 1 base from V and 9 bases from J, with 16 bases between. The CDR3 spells CASSPRQGPGSEQFF. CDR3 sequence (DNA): TGTGCCAGCTCACCACGTCAGGGGCCAGGTAGTGAGCAGTTCTTC.

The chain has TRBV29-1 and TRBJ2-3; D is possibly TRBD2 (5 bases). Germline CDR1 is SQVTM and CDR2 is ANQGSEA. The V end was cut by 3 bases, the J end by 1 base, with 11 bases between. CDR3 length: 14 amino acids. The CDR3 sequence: CSVDSAGGTDTQYF. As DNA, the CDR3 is TGCAGCGTTGATAGTGCGGGTGGCACAGATACGCAGTATTTT.

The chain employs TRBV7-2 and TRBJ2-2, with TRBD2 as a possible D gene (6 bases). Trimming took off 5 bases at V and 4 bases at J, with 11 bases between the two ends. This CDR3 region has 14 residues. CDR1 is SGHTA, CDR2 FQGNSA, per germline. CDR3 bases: TGTGCCAGCAGCCGGGACTCTCTCACCGGGGAGCTGTTTTTT. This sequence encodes CASSRDSLTGELFF.

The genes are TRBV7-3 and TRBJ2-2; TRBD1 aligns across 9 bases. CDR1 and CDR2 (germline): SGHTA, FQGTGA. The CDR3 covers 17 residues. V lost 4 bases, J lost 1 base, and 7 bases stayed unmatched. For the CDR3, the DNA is TGTGCCAGCAGCTCCGTTGGGGGACAGGGGAACACCGGGGAGCTGTTTTTT. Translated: CASSSVGGQGNTGELFF.

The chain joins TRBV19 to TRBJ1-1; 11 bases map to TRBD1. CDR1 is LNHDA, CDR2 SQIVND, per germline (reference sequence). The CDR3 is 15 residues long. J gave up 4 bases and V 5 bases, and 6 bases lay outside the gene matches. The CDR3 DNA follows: TGTGCCAGTAGTCGGACAGGGGGCGTCGCCACTGAAGCTTTCTTT. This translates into CASSRTGGVATEAFF.

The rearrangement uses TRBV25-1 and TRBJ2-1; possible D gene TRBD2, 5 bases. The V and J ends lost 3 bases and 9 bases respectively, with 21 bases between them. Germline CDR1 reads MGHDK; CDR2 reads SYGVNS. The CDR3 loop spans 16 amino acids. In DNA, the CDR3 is TGTGCCAGCAGTGATGTGGCGGGCCACTACAGCGGTGAGCAGTTCTTC. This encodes CASSDVAGHYSGEQFF.

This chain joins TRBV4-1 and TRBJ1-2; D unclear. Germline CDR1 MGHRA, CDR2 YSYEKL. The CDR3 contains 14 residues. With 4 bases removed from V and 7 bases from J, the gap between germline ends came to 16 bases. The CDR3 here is CASSRLPGVSGYTF. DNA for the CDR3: TGCGCCAGCAGCCGGCTCCCGGGAGTTTCTGGCTACACCTTC.

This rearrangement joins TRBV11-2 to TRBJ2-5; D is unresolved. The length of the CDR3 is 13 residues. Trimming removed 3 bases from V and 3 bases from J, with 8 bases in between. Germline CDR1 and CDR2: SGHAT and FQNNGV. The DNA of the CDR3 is TGTGCCAGCAGCTTTTTCAGGAAAGAGACCCAGTACTTC. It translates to CASSFFRKETQYF.

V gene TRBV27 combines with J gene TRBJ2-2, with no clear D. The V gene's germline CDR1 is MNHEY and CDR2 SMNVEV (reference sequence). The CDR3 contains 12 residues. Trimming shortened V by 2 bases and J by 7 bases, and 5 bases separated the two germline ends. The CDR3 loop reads CASSLIRGELFF. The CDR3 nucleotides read TGTGCCAGCAGTTTAATCCGCGGGGAGCTGTTTTTT.

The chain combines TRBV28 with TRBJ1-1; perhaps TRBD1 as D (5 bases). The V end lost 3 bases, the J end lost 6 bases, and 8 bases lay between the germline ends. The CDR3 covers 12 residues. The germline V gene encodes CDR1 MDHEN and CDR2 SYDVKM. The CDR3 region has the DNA TGTGCCAGCAGTTTTGGAGGGGCTGAAGCTTTCTTT. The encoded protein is CASSFGGAEAFF. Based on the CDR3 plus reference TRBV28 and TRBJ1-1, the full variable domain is DVKVTQSSRYLVKRTGEKVFLECVQDMDHENMFWYRQDPGLGLRLIYFSYDVKMKEKGDIPEGYSVSREKKERFSLILESASTNQTSMYLCASSFGGAEAFFGQGTRLTVV.

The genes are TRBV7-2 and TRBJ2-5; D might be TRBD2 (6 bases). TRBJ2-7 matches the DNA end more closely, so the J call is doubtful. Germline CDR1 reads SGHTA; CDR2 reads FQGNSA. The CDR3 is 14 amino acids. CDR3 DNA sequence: TGTGCCAGCAGCTTATTAGGCAGGGAGGACGAGCAGTACTTC. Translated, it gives CASSLLGREDEQYF.

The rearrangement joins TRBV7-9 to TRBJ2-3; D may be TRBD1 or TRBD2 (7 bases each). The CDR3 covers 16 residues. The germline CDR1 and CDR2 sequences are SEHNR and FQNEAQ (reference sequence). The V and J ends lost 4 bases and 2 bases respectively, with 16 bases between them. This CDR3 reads CASSSRGGGHTDTQYF. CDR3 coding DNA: TGTGCCAGCAGCTCCAGGGGGGGCGGACACACAGATACGCAGTATTTT.

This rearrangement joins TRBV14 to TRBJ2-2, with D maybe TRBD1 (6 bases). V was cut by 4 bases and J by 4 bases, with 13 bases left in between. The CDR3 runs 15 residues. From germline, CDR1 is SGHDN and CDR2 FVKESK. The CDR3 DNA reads TGTGCCAGCAGCCTCCAGGGGCTGACCACCGGGGAGCTGTTTTTT. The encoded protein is CASSLQGLTTGELFF. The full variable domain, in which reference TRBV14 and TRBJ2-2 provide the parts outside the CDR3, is EAGVTQFPSHSVIEKGQTVTLRCDPISGHDNLYWYRRVMGKEIKFLLHFVKESKQDESGMPNNRFLAERTGGTYSTLKVQPAELEDSGVYFCASSLQGLTTGELFFGEGSRLTVL.

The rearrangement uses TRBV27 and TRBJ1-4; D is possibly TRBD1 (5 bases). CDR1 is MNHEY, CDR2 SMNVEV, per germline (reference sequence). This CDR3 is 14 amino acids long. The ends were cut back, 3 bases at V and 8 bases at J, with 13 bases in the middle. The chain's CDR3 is CASSFRWGIEKLFF. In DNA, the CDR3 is TGTGCCAGCAGTTTCCGTTGGGGGATCGAAAAACTGTTTTTT.

In nucleotides, the CDR3 is TGTGCCAGCAGCCATATTTCTCAGGGATCCTACGAGCAGTACTTC. Protein sequence: CASSHISQGSYEQYF. The chain employs TRBV11-2 and TRBJ2-7; D may be TRBD1 (5 bases). From germline, CDR1 is SGHAT and CDR2 FQNNGV. The CDR3 consists of 15 residues. Trimming stripped 5 bases from V and 1 base from J, with 15 bases between.

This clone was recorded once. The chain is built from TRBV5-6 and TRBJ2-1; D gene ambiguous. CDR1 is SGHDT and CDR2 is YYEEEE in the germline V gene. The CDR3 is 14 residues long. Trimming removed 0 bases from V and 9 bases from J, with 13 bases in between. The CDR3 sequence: CASSLVKALSEQFF. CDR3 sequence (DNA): TGTGCCAGCAGCTTGGTCAAAGCGCTGAGTGAGCAGTTCTTC. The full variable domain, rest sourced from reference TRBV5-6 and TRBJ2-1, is DAGVTQSPTHLIKTRGQQVTLRCSPKSGHDTVSWYQQALGQGPQFIFQYYEEEERQRGNFPDRFSGHQFPNYSSELNVNALLLGDSALYLCASSLVKALSEQFFGPGTRLTVL.

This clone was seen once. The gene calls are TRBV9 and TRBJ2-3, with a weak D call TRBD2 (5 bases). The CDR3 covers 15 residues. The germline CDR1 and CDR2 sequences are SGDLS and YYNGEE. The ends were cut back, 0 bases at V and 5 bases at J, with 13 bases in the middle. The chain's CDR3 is CASSVATSRGDTQYF. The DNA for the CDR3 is TGTGCCAGCAGCGTAGCCACTAGTCGGGGAGATACGCAGTATTTT.